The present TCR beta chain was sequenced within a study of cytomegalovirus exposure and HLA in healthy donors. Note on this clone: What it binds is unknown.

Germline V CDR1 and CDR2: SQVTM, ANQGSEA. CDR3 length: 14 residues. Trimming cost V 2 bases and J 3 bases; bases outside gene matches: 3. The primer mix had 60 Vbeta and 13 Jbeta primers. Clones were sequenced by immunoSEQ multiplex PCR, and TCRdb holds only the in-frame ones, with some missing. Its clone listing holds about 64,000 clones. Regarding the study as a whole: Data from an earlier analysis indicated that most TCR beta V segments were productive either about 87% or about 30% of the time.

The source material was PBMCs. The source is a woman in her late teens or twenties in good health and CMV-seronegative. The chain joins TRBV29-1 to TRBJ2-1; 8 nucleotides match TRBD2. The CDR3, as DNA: TGCAGCGTTGAAAGCGGGAGAAGCTACAATGAGCAGTTCTTC. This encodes CSVESGRSYNEQFF.